The clone carrying this TCR beta chain came up a few times. Trimming took off 0 bases at V and 5 bases at J, with 11 bases between the two ends. From germline, CDR1 is SGHRS and CDR2 YFSETQ. This CDR3 is 15 amino acids long. Via MiXCR, TCRdb re-called the 5' RACE reads, giving one row per CDR3 protein. Counted here are under 60,000 distinct CDR3 sequences, 25% to 30% occurring once; the ten biggest clones make up under 2.5%. Sequenced: naive CD4+ T cells sorted from blood. The subset here: naive CD4+ T cells, CD4+CD45RA+CD25-. The V call is TRBV5-1, the J call TRBJ1-4; no clear D gene. The clonotype comes from a female donor with breast cancer. CDR3 in amino acids: CASSLEPTTNEKLFF. The CDR3 bases are TGCGCCAGCAGCTTGGAACCAACGACGAATGAAAAACTGTTTTTT. The whole variable domain, filled in from reference TRBV5-1 and TRBJ1-4, reads KAGVTQTPRYLIKTRGQQVTLSCSPISGHRSVSWYQQTPGQGLQFLFEYFSETQRNKGNFPGRFSGRQFSNSRSEMNVSTLELGDSALYLCASSLEPTTNEKLFFGSGTQLSVL.